What follows are 14 T cell receptor beta chains derived from one specimen sequenced in a study of T cell repertoires in cytomegalovirus infection. These receptors' targets are unknown. One entry per CDR3 protein, called by TCRdb with MiXCR from the reads. The sample carries some 310,000 distinct CDR3 sequences, 20% to 30% recorded once. Here the sequenced sample was cultured PBMCs, taken from culture after CMV antigen stimulation. The source is a human donor in good health (CMV status not recorded). Some clones in this sample may be carry-over from other donors' samples.

The V call is TRBV12-3 or TRBV12-4, the J call TRBJ1-5; unclear D gene. CDR3 length: 13 residues. Trimming cost V 3 bases and J 5 bases, with 8 bases left between them. The CDR3 is CASSFRWDQPQHF. The CDR3 region has the DNA TGTGCCAGCAGTTTCAGGTGGGATCAGCCCCAGCATTTT.

The chain recombines TRBV7-4 with TRBJ1-3, with D tentatively TRBD1 (6 bases). V was pared by 1 base and J by 0 bases, with 13 bases between. This CDR3 is 17 amino acids long. Germline lookup yields CDR1 SGHVT and CDR2 SQSDAQ. The CDR3 region has the DNA TGTGCCAGCAGCTTAGGGGTGGACAGTCTCTCTGGAAACACCATATATTTT. Its protein product is CASSLGVDSLSGNTIYF.

This chain connects TRBV7-9 to TRBJ2-1, with D perhaps being TRBD1 or TRBD2 (5 bases each). Deletions cut 6 bases from V and 1 base from J, with 13 bases between. The CDR3 contains 15 residues. Germline CDR1 is SEHNR and CDR2 is FQNEAQ (reference sequence). The CDR3 bases are TGTGCCAGCAGATCCGGGACGCAGTCCTACAATGAGCAGTTCTTC. This encodes CASRSGTQSYNEQFF.

J is TRBJ1-1 and V is TRBV3-1; D perhaps matches TRBD1 (5 bases). From germline, CDR1 is LGHDT and CDR2 YNNKEL (reference sequence). The CDR3 covers 14 residues. The germline V and J ends were trimmed by 5 bases and 6 bases, with 16 bases remaining between them. CDR3 sequence: CASSSQGASAEAFF. The DNA for the CDR3 is TGTGCCAGCAGCTCCCAGGGAGCGAGCGCTGAAGCTTTCTTT.

Ten or more counts support this clonotype. The rearrangement joins TRBV7-2 to TRBJ2-1; 11 bases match TRBD2. This CDR3 comprises 15 residues. Germline-derived CDR1 and CDR2 are SGHTA and FQGNSA. The junction had 3 bases not matched to a gene; V was cut back by 3 bases and J by 5 bases. CDR3 loop: CASSLTSGIDNEQFF. CDR3 sequence (DNA): TGTGCCAGCAGCTTGACTAGCGGGATCGACAATGAGCAGTTCTTC.

The chain has TRBV11-2 and TRBJ2-2; D gene unclear. This CDR3 has 12 amino acids. Looked up from germline, CDR1 is SGHAT and CDR2 is FQNNGV. The V end was cut by 5 bases, the J end by 3 bases, with 4 bases between. In DNA, the CDR3 is TGTGCCAGCAGCCCCCACACCGGGGAGCTGTTTTTT. Translated: CASSPHTGELFF.

The V gene is TRBV29-1, the J gene TRBJ1-1, with D uncertain. The CDR3 spans 13 residues. CDR1 is SQVTM, CDR2 ANQGSEA, per germline. V gave up 2 bases and J gave up 5 bases, with 12 bases separating them. The CDR3 is CSVEPREETEAFF. CDR3 DNA sequence: TGCAGCGTTGAACCGAGGGAGGAGACTGAAGCTTTCTTT.

The sample holds a few counts of this clonotype. The chain carries TRBV7-9 and TRBJ1-5, with 7 nucleotides matching TRBD1. Germline trimming cut 5 bases from V and 9 bases from J; bases unmatched to any gene: 13. The germline V gene encodes CDR1 SEHNR and CDR2 FQNEAQ (reference sequence). There are 15 residues in the CDR3. CDR3 in DNA: TGTGCCAGCAGCATGGGACAGAAACCCATGTGGCCCCAGCATTTT. This codes for CASSMGQKPMWPQHF.

The chain uses TRBV20-1 and TRBJ2-1; D remains ambiguous. The CDR3 length is 14 residues. Trimming removed 4 bases from V and 0 bases from J, with 10 bases in between. CDR1 is DFQATT, CDR2 SNEGSKA, per germline (reference sequence). This CDR3 is CSATGVSSYNEQFF. Written as DNA, the CDR3 is TGCAGTGCTACCGGAGTTAGCTCCTACAATGAGCAGTTCTTC.

In this sample, this clonotype turned up many times. This chain joins TRBV2 and TRBJ2-7; a weak D match, TRBD1 (5 bases). CDR3 length equals 12 residues. V lost 4 bases to trimming and J lost 2 bases, with 6 bases between them. Germline lookup yields CDR1 SNHLY and CDR2 FYNNEI. CDR3 in amino acids: CASSATAYEQYV. The CDR3 DNA is TGTGCCAGCAGTGCGACAGCCTACGAGCAGTACGTC.

V and J are TRBV18 and TRBJ1-1; the D gene is possibly TRBD1 (6 bases). Germline V gives CDR1 KGHSH, CDR2 LQKENI. CDR3 length: 13 residues. V lost 4 bases and J 2 bases, leaving 8 bases between the germline ends. CDR3 residues: CASSRTDNTEAFF. Here the CDR3 DNA reads TGTGCCAGCTCACGGACAGACAACACTGAAGCTTTCTTT.

The gene calls are TRBV10-3 and TRBJ2-1; D is ambiguous. The CDR3 length is 16 residues. Germline assignment: CDR1 ENHRY and CDR2 SYGVKD. V gave up 2 bases and J gave up 6 bases, with 17 bases separating them. CDR3: CAISEIASHNSNEQFF. The CDR3 DNA sequence: TGTGCCATCAGTGAGATCGCGTCACACAATTCCAATGAGCAGTTCTTC.

This clonotype has ten or more counts. The chain is built from TRBV7-6 and TRBJ2-7, with 10 bases that match TRBD1. Germline CDR1 is SGHVS and CDR2 is FNYEAQ. CDR3 length equals 17 residues. V was pared by 4 bases and J by 5 bases, with 14 bases of the junction left unmatched. The CDR3 protein is CASSSYPPGQGSDEQYF. The DNA for the CDR3 is TGTGCCAGCAGCTCCTACCCCCCGGGACAGGGGTCCGACGAGCAGTACTTC.

The J gene is TRBJ2-3, the V gene TRBV7-2; a weak D match, TRBD2 (7 bases). In germline, CDR1 is SGHTA, CDR2 FQGNSA. The CDR3 has 15 amino acids. V dropped 3 bases and J dropped 3 bases, with 13 bases sitting between them. The CDR3 loop is CASSFEGGGTDTQYF. In DNA form, the CDR3 reads TGTGCCAGCAGCTTCGAGGGAGGGGGGACAGATACGCAGTATTTT.